These 6 T cell receptor beta chains share one sample of origin, sequenced in a study of beta chain features in type 1 diabetes. The investigators reverse transcribed all of the isolated RNA, so they sequenced expressed TCRB transcripts. Profiled with immunoSEQ multiplex PCR; TCRdb holds only in-frame clones, not every one. The sample comprises some 180,000 clones, around 13% of which are singletons, and approximately 0.64% rests with the top ten. The sequencing input was central memory CD4+ T cells from blood. These receptors all stem from a woman aged 18-29 years in good health.

CDR3 in DNA: TGTGCCGGAAAAATCACTAGAAGGGACAATGAGCAGTTCTTC. It is translated as CAGKITRRDNEQFF. This chain joins TRBV2 and TRBJ2-1, with D perhaps matching TRBD2 (5 bases). There are 14 residues in the CDR3. V shed 11 bases and J shed 5 bases, with 19 bases lying between them. Germline CDR1 reads SNHLY; CDR2 reads FYNNEI.

This rearrangement joins TRBV4-2 to TRBJ2-7, with 10 bases lining up with TRBD2. Losses at the gene ends were 5 bases for V and 3 bases for J; bases not matched to a gene: 4. CDR1 is LGHNA and CDR2 is YNFKEQ in the germline V gene. CDR3 size: 14 residues. CDR3 loop: CASSTASGSYEQYF. The CDR3 DNA reads TGTGCCAGCAGCACCGCTAGCGGGAGCTACGAGCAGTACTTC.

This rearrangement joins TRBV21-1 to TRBJ2-7; the table's D call of TRBD1 was not tested on the DNA. TRBV21-1 is classified as a pseudogene. The CDR3 extends over 14 amino acids. CDR3 amino acids: CASSKGGRAYEQYF. In DNA, the CDR3 is TGTGCCAGCAGCAAAGGGGGGCGGGCCTACGAGCAGTACTTC.

J is TRBJ1-2 and V is TRBV27; 11 nucleotides line up with TRBD1. The CDR3 totals 15 residues. Germline V gene sequence: CDR1 MNHEY, CDR2 SMNVEV (reference sequence). Trimming at V came to 4 bases and at J to 5 bases, leaving 6 bases not matched to a gene. The CDR3 spells CASSSRTGGGYGYTF. In DNA, the CDR3 is TGTGCCAGCAGTTCACGGACAGGGGGCGGTTATGGCTACACCTTC.

This clone was detected only a few times. The chain carries TRBV9 and TRBJ2-3, with a weak D call TRBD2 (6 bases). CDR3 length: 15 residues. V was trimmed by 0 bases and J by 1 base, leaving 9 bases between them. Germline loops: CDR1 SGDLS, CDR2 YYNGEE. The CDR3 DNA is TGTGCCAGCAGCGTAGAGCGGGCGGGCACAGATACGCAGTATTTT. Translated: CASSVERAGTDTQYF.

This clone appeared a few times. The J gene is TRBJ2-3, the V gene TRBV13; D perhaps matches TRBD1 (7 bases). The CDR3 extends over 16 amino acids. Germline CDR1 PRHDT, CDR2 FYEKMQ (reference sequence). With 1 base removed from V and 1 base from J, the gap between germline ends came to 12 bases. The CDR3 sequence is CASSLVRGTGTDTQYF. The CDR3 DNA reads TGTGCCAGCAGCTTAGTTCGCGGGACAGGCACAGATACGCAGTATTTT.